This T cell receptor (beta chain) was recorded in a study of CD8+CD57+ T cells in acquired aplastic anemia (dated by TCRdb to the late 2010s). Study-wide context: On average, sorted CD4+ and CD8+ cells yielded 3.2 ug of extracted DNA, with a range of about 0.17 to 27.4 ug. A CD8+CD57+ expansion meant a frequency higher than the mean frequency seen in healthy subjects.

Expansion of CD8+CD57+ cells had been shown by flow cytometry in the patients chosen for sequencing. All patients had severe acquired aplastic anemia diagnosed by International Study of Aplastic Anemia and Agranulocytosis and Camitta criteria. No therapy had been received by the patients at the time of blood sampling. In this study, sorted CD4+ and CD8+ T cells from the blood of healthy subjects and of severe aplastic anemia patients had their TCR repertoires deep-sequenced. Patients were enrolled under clinicaltrials.gov protocols 00001620, 01623167, 00001397, 00071045, 00081523 and 00961064 in the USA. Ficoll-Paque density gradient centrifugation was used to isolate peripheral blood mononuclear cells. CD4+ and CD8+ T cells were sorted by FACS or magnetic beads before DNA extraction. Study-level results and caveats: Patients and healthy controls showed no significant difference in CD8+ Simpson's diversity (P=0.060). Some 27 CD8+ CDR3 sequences were found in both patients and controls but appeared to be highly expressed in patients and within the immunodominant clones of the patients.

A note on this clonotype: Which antigen it targets is not known. It has no much larger one-base neighbor in the sample; base qualities were not kept.

Genomic DNA was used as template for profiling of TCR beta VDJ combinations and CDR3 sequences. An Illumina HiSeq 2000 was the platform used for TCR repertoire sequencing. The original pipeline was this. Repertoires were assessed using TRBV/TRBJ rearrangement plots, CDR3 size and DJ length profiles, and Simpson's diversity index. The immunodominant clone was defined as the most abundant DNA sequence in deep sequencing data. CDR3 amino acid sequences were checked for sharing between subjects and were compared against published repertoires and the VDJdb database. In TCRdb, the public reads were trimmed at Q25 with fastp and aligned with MiXCR, with productive beta chains retained. Rows merge per CDR3 protein into single entries with the most common DNA and genes. The V and J calls here are based on TCRdb, not the publication. For this sample the table gives approximately 220,000 distinct CDR3 sequences, of which around half were detected only once. In total, the top ten clones hold less than 9% of the sample.

The clonotype comes from a human donor with aplastic anemia. The sequenced sample was sorted CD4+, CD8+, or CD8+CD57+ T cells (not recorded which) from PBMCs.

CDR3 reads: CAISPNYGKLNTEAFF. The DNA sequence is as follows: TGTGCCATCAGTCCCAACTACGGGAAGTTGAACACTGAAGCTTTCTTT. The sequence is built from TRBV10-3 and TRBJ1-1; a confident D gene designation cannot be given. V lost 5 bases and J lost 0 bases; the stretch between them is 16 bases long. Reading the germline V gene gives CDR1 ENHRY and CDR2 SYGVKD. The CDR3 runs 16 residues from the cysteine to the phenylalanine. Just CDR3 DNA is preserved here, 48 bases in frame from base 1.